Presented here are 10 T cell receptor beta chains from one specimen sequenced in a study of T-cell reconstitution after alpha-beta-depleted transplantation in children (dated by TCRdb to between 2015 and 2016). The method behind the library was PCR. The sequencer listed for this sample is Illumina HiSeq 2500. To normalize quantification of the TCRbeta repertoire, the TCR libraries were built with molecular barcoding that relied on unique molecular identifiers. Through fastp at Q25 and MiXCR, TCRdb rebuilt clones from the public reads, retaining in-frame beta chains. Every distinct CDR3 protein forms one entry, paired with its most common genes and DNA. The sample table lists fewer than 450,000 distinct CDR3 sequences, around 16% of them with a count of one. The top ten clonotypes cover about 41% of the sample. The intended sense of this specimen's treatment or condition label: allogeneic hematopoietic cell transplantation with graft depleted of TCRalphabeta T cells and CD19 B cells.

The sequenced sample was PBMCs, mostly from graft donor cells, obtained 360 days after TCRalphabeta/CD19-depleted stem cell transplant. These receptor sequences come from a male patient aged 2 to 10 who had a stem cell transplant for acute lymphoblastic leukemia, so the T cells may come from the graft donor.

This clonotype has more than one count but fewer than ten. J is TRBJ2-7 and V is TRBV20-1, with TRBD2 matching 11 bases. Unmatched junction bases numbered 13, after V lost 6 bases and J lost 0 bases. Germline lookup yields CDR1 DFQATT and CDR2 SNEGSKA (reference sequence). The CDR3 totals 17 residues. The CDR3 region is CSARSGTSGMSSYEQYF. The CDR3 nucleotides are TGCAGTGCCAGATCGGGGACTAGCGGTATGAGCTCCTACGAGCAGTACTTC.

The chain couples TRBV28 to TRBJ1-2; D is ambiguous. This CDR3 has 18 residues. V shed 2 bases and J shed 8 bases, with 27 bases lying between them. Germline CDR1 is MDHEN and CDR2 is SYDVKM. Here the CDR3 reads CASSLRRGGQALPAGYTF. CDR3 in DNA: TGTGCCAGCAGTTTACGGCGAGGAGGGCAGGCCCTTCCTGCAGGCTACACCTTC.

This clonotype was seen only a few times. The V call is TRBV29-1, the J call TRBJ2-5; D remains ambiguous. The CDR3 consists of 11 residues. The V gene's germline CDR1 is SQVTM and CDR2 ANQGSEA. The V end lost 5 bases, the J end lost 4 bases, and 8 bases lay between the germline ends. The CDR3 bases are TGCAGCGTTCAAGGAGCAGAGACCCAGTACTTC. Translation: CSVQGAETQYF.

J is TRBJ1-1 and V is TRBV7-3, with D perhaps TRBD1 (5 bases). Germline V gene data show CDR1 as SGHTA and CDR2 as FQGTGA. V was clipped by 5 bases and J by 0 bases, with 19 bases between them. There are 17 residues in the CDR3. CDR3 in DNA: TGTGCCAGCAGCCTCCACGGGGGGATCGGAATGAACACTGAAGCTTTCTTT. Translating gives CASSLHGGIGMNTEAFF. Based on the CDR3 plus reference TRBV7-3 and TRBJ1-1, the full variable domain is GAGVSQTPSNKVTEKGKYVELRCDPISGHTALYWYRQSLGQGPEFLIYFQGTGAADDSGLPNDRFFAVRPEGSVSTLKIQRTERGDSAVYLCASSLHGGIGMNTEAFFGQGTRLTVV.

In its sample, this clonotype was seen a few times. For the CDR3, the DNA is TGCAGTGCTAGGAAGGGGCTGGGGTACAATGAGCAGTTCTTC. Protein product: CSARKGLGYNEQFF. The chain has TRBV20-1 and TRBJ2-1; possibly TRBD1 for D (5 bases). The CDR3 is made up of 14 amino acids. Trimming took 3 bases from V and 4 from J, leaving 13 bases between them. Germline loops: CDR1 DFQATT, CDR2 SNEGSKA (reference sequence).

This clonotype was counted a few times. This chain uses TRBV11-2 with TRBJ2-2; D could derive from TRBD1 or TRBD2 (8 bases each). Germline V gene lookup returns CDR1 SGHAT and CDR2 FQNNGV. The germline V and J ends were trimmed by 1 base and 5 bases, with 29 bases remaining between them. The CDR3 covers 21 residues. DNA of the CDR3: TGTGCCAGCAGCTTAGTCTTGGGCAGGGGGCCAATAGCGGGAAATACCGGGGAGCTGTTTTTT. It encodes CASSLVLGRGPIAGNTGELFF.

The rearrangement joins TRBV24-1 to TRBJ2-3; D is unclear. Trimming shortened V by 6 bases and J by 3 bases, and 6 bases separated the two germline ends. CDR3 length: 12 residues. Germline CDR1 and CDR2: KGHDR and SFDVKD. Written as DNA, the CDR3 is TGTGCCACCAGTCGATCGACAGATACGCAGTATTTT. This translates into CATSRSTDTQYF.

This clonotype has a count of ten or more. The rearrangement uses TRBV25-1 and TRBJ1-6, with D hard to call. Germline loops: CDR1 MGHDK, CDR2 SYGVNS. There are 15 residues in the CDR3. V was clipped by 6 bases and J by 0 bases, with 9 bases between them. The CDR3 DNA reads as TGTGCCAGCAGCCCGTCGAGCTCCTATAATTCACCCCTCCACTTT. It specifies CASSPSSSYNSPLHF.

This clonotype showed up just a few times. The chain is built from TRBV12-3 or TRBV12-4 and TRBJ2-4; TRBD2 matches at 15 bases. This CDR3 has 18 amino acids. V dropped 6 bases and J dropped 7; count of bases not matched to a gene: 13. The CDR3 here is CASSSGLAGGPLGNIQYF. CDR3 DNA sequence: TGTGCCAGCAGCTCGGGACTAGCGGGAGGTCCGCTAGGGAACATTCAGTACTTC.

In this sample, this clonotype turned up a few times. The chain has TRBV3-1 and TRBJ1-2; D gene ambiguous. The length of the CDR3 is 15 residues. Germline V gene lookup returns CDR1 LGHDT and CDR2 YNNKEL (reference sequence). The V end lost 0 bases, the J end lost 0 bases, and 8 bases lay between the germline ends. The CDR3 sequence is CASSQETSANYGYTF. CDR3 bases: TGTGCCAGCAGCCAAGAAACCTCAGCTAACTATGGCTACACCTTC.